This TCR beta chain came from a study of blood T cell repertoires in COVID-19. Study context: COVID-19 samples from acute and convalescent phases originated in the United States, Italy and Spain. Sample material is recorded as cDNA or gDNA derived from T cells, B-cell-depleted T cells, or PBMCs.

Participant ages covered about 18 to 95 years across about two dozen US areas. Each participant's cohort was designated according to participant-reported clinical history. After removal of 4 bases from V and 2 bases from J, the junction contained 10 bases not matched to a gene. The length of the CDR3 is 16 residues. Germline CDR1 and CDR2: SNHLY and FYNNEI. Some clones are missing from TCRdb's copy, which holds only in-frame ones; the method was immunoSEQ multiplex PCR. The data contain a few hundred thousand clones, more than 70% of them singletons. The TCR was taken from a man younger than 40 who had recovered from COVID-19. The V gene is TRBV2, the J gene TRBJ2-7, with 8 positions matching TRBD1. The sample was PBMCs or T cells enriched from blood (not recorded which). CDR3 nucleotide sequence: TGTGCCAGCAGTGTGAGGTCGAGACAGGGGACCTACGAGCAGTACTTC. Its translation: CASSVRSRQGTYEQYF.